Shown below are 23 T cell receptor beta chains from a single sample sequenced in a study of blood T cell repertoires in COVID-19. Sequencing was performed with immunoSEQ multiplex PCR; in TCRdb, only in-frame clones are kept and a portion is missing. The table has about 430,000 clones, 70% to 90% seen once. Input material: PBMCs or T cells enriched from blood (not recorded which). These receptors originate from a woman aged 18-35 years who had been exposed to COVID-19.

CDR3 in amino acids: CASSLEAREGTEAFF. DNA for the CDR3: TGCGCCAGCAGCTTGGAGGCCAGGGAAGGCACTGAAGCTTTCTTT. This sequence joins TRBV5-1 and TRBJ1-1, with a possible D match to TRBD1 (5 bases). Deletions cut 0 bases from V and 4 bases from J, with 13 bases between. Germline values: CDR1 SGHRS, CDR2 YFSETQ. There are 15 residues in the CDR3.

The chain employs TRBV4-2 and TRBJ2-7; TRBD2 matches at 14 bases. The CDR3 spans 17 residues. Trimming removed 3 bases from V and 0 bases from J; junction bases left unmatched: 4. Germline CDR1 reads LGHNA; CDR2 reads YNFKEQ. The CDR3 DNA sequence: TGTGCCAGCAGCCACATAGGGACTAGCGGGAGCTCCTACGAGCAGTACTTC. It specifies CASSHIGTSGSSYEQYF.

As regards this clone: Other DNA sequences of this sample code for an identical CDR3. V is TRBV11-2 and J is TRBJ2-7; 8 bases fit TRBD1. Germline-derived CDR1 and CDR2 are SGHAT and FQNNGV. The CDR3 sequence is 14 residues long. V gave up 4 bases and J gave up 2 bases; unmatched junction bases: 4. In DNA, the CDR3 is TGTGCCAGCAGCTCAGGGACAGGAGCCTACGAGCAGTACTTC. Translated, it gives CASSSGTGAYEQYF.

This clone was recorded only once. The CDR3 sequence: CASKQVATNEKLFF. In nucleotides, the CDR3 is TGTGCCAGTAAGCAGGTGGCGACTAATGAAAAACTGTTTTTT. This rearrangement joins TRBV19 to TRBJ1-4; D is undetermined. Trimming left V 7 bases short and J 2 bases short, with 11 bases between. Germline values: CDR1 LNHDA, CDR2 SQIVND (reference sequence). The CDR3 runs 14 residues. Full variable domain (outside the CDR3, taken from reference TRBV19 and TRBJ1-4): DGGITQSPKYLFRKEGQNVTLSCEQNLNHDAMYWYRQDPGQGLRLIYYSQIVNDFQKGDIAEGYSVSREKKESFPLTVTSAQKNPTAFYLCASKQVATNEKLFFGSGTQLSVL.

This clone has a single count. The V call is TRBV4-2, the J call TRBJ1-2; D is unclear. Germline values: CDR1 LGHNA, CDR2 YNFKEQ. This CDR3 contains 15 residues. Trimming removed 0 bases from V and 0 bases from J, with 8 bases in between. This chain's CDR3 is CASSQDGQPNYGYTF. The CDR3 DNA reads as TGTGCCAGCAGCCAAGATGGGCAACCTAACTATGGCTACACCTTC.

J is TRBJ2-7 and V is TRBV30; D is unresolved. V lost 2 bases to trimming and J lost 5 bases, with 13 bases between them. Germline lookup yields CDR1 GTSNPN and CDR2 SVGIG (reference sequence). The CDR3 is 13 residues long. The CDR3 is CAWSLDGGHEQYF. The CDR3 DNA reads TGTGCCTGGAGTTTAGATGGTGGGCACGAGCAGTACTTC.

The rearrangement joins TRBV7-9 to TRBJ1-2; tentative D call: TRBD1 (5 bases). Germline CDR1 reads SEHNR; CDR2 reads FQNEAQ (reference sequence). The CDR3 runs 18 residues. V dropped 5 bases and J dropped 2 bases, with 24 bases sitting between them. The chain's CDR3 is CASSPPWGVNTHNYGYTF. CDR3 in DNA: TGTGCCAGCAGCCCCCCGTGGGGGGTAAACACGCACAACTATGGCTACACCTTC.

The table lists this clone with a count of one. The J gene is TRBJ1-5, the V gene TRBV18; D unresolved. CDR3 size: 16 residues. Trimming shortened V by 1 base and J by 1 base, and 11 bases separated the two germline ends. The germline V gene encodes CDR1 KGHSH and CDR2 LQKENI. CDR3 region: CASSPQPSLSNQPQHF. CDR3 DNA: TGTGCCAGCTCACCACAACCCTCACTGAGCAATCAGCCCCAGCATTTT. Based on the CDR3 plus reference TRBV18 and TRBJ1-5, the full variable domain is NAGVMQNPRHLVRRRGQEARLRCSPMKGHSHVYWYRQLPEEGLKFMVYLQKENIIDESGMPKERFSAEFPKEGPSILRIQQVVRGDSAAYFCASSPQPSLSNQPQHFGDGTRLSIL.

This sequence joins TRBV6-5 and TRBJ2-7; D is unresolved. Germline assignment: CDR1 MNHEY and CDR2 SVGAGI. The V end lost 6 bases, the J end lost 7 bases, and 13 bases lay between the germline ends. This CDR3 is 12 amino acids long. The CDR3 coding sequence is TGTGCCAGCAGCCAACCTCGGTCGGAGCAGTACTTC. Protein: CASSQPRSEQYF.

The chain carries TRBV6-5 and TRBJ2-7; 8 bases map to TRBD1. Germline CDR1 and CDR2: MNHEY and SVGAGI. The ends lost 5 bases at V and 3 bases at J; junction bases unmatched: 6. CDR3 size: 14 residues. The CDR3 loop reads CASSRTGLIYEQYF. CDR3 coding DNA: TGTGCCAGCAGTAGGACAGGGCTAATCTACGAGCAGTACTTC.

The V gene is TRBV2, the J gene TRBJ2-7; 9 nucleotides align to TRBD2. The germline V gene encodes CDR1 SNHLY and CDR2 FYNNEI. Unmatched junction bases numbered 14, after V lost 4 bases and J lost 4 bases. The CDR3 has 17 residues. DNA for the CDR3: TGTGCCAGCAGTGCAGCGGGAGGTACTACGGACTGGTACGAGCAGTACTTC. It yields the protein CASSAAGGTTDWYEQYF.

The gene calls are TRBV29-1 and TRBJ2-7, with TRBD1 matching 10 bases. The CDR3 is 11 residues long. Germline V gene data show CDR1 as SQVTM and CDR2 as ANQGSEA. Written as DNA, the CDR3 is TGCAGAGCCGGGACAGGGGACGAGCAGTACTTC. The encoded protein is CRAGTGDEQYF.

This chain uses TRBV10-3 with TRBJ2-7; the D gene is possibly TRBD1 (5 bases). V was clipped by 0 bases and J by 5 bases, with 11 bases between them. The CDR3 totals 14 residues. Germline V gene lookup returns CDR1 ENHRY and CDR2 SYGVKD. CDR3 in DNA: TGTGCCATCAGTGAGTCGGCAGGGCCCCACGAGCAGTACTTC. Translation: CAISESAGPHEQYF.

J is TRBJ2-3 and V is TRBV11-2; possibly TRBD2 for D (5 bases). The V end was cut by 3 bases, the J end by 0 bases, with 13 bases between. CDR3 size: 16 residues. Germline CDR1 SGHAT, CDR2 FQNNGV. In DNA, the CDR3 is TGTGCCAGCAGCTTGGGCCTCGGGGTTAGCACAGATACGCAGTATTTT. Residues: CASSLGLGVSTDTQYF.

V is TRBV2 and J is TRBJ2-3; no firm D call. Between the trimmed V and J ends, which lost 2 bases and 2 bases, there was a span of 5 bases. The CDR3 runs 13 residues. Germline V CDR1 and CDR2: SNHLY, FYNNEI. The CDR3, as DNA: TGTGCCAGCAGTGAACAGATCACAGATACGCAGTATTTT. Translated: CASSEQITDTQYF.

Here the CDR3 DNA reads TGTGCCAGCAGCCCTCCCCGGCGGGACGGCTCTAACTATGGCTACACCTTC. Translated, it gives CASSPPRRDGSNYGYTF. The chain is built from TRBV7-9 and TRBJ1-2; D might be TRBD1 (5 bases). The CDR3 contains 17 residues. Per the germline V gene, CDR1 is SEHNR and CDR2 is FQNEAQ (reference sequence). Trimming shortened V by 5 bases and J by 0 bases, and 19 bases separated the two germline ends.

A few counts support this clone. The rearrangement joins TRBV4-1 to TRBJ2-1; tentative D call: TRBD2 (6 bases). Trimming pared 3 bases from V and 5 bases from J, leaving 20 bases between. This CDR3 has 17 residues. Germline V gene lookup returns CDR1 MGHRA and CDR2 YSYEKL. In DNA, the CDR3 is TGCGCCAGCAGCCATTTCTCCGGGACTGACTTCAACAATGAGCAGTTCTTC. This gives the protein CASSHFSGTDFNNEQFF.

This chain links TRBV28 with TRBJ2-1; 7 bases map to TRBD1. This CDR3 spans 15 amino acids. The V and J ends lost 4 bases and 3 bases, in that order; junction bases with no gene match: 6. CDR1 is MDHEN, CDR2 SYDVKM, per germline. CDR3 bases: TGTGCCAGCAGTTCTTCCGGACAGGTCTACAATGAGCAGTTCTTC. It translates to CASSSSGQVYNEQFF. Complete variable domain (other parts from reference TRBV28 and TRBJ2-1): DVKVTQSSRYLVKRTGEKVFLECVQDMDHENMFWYRQDPGLGLRLIYFSYDVKMKEKGDIPEGYSVSREKKERFSLILESASTNQTSMYLCASSSSGQVYNEQFFGPGTRLTVL.

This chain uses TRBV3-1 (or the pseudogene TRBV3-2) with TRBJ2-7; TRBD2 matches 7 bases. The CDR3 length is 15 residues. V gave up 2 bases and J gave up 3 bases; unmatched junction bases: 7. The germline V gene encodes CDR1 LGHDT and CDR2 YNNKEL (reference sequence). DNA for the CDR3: TGTGCCAGCAGCCAATGGCGGCTAGCGGACTACGAGCAGTACTTC. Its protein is CASSQWRLADYEQYF.

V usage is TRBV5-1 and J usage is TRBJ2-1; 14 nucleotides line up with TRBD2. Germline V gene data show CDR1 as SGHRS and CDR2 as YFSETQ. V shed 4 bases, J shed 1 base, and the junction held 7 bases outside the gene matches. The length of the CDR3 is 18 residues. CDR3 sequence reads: CASSLGLAGDSSYNEQFF. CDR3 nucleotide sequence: TGCGCCAGCAGCCTGGGACTAGCGGGGGACTCATCCTACAATGAGCAGTTCTTC.

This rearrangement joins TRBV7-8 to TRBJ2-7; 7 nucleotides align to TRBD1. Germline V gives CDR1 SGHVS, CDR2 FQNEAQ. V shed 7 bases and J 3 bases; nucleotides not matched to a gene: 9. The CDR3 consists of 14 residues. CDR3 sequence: CASTYRDSFYEQYF. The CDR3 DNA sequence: TGTGCCAGCACCTACCGGGACAGTTTCTACGAGCAGTACTTC.

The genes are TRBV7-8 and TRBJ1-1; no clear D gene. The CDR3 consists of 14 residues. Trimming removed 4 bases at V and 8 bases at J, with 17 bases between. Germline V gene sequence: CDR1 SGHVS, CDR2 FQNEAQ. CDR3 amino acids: CASSSRVDSTEAFF. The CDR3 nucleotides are TGTGCCAGCAGCTCGAGAGTGGACTCAACGGAAGCTTTCTTT.

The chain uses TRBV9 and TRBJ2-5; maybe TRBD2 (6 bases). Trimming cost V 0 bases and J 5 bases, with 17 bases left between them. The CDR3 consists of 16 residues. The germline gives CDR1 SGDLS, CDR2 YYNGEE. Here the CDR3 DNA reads TGTGCCAGCAGCGTAGAAAAGGGAGGTAGGAGGGAGACCCAGTACTTC. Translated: CASSVEKGGRRETQYF.